The clone carrying this T cell receptor (beta chain) is medium-sized by share. Germline CDR1 and CDR2: DFQATT and SNEGSKA (reference sequence). CDR3 size: 11 residues. The V and J ends lost 6 bases and 6 bases respectively, with 9 bases between them. The data were taken from a study of blood T cell repertoires in COVID-19. Study details: Researchers got acute and convalescent COVID-19 samples from the United States, Italy and Spain. PBMCs, B-cell-depleted T cells, or T cells provided the cDNA or gDNA that made up the material.

Source study methods: Estimated nucleated cell counts came from reference gene primer amplification. The data were produced by immunoSEQ multiplex PCR, yet TCRdb's version contains in-frame clones alone and is incomplete. V and J calls and clone size come straight from that table; D and trimming were deduced from the DNA. The sample has approximately 77,000 clones; approximately 88% are singletons. The rearrangement uses TRBV20-1 and TRBJ2-1; D gene unclear. The receptor's source is an elderly woman with acute or convalescent COVID-19. The sample was peripheral blood. For the CDR3, the DNA is TGCAGTGCCAAGCCCCTCAATGAGCAGTTCTTC. Amino acids: CSAKPLNEQFF.